This TCR beta chain is drawn from a study of breast tumors, draining lymph nodes, adjacent tissues. Ten or more counts support this clonotype. Its antigen is not identified. V shed 2 bases, J shed 8 bases, and the junction held 4 bases outside the gene matches. The CDR3 sequence is 14 residues long. Looked up from germline, CDR1 is DFQATT and CDR2 is SNEGSKA (reference sequence). Samples came from axillary lymph nodes draining the breast cancer. General study points: Data fit most tumor T cells coming from lymph node, expanding in tumor. Luminal-like breast cancer showed significantly greater tumor-nontumor repertoire similarity than basal-like breast cancer did.

TCRdb recomputed calls from the multiplex PCR reads with MiXCR, one row per CDR3 protein. The data hold about 150,000 distinct CDR3 sequences, with approximately 32% observed a single time. The chain joins TRBV20-1 to TRBJ1-6; TRBD1 agrees at 9 bases. The sequenced sample was axillary lymph node tissue. The receptor comes from a female donor with breast cancer. Some clones in this sample may be carry-over from other donors' samples. CDR3 region: CSARSTGGHSPLHF. In nucleotides, the CDR3 is TGCAGTGCTAGATCGACAGGGGGACATTCACCCCTCCACTTT.